A selection of T cell receptor beta chains follows, all from one sample in a study of T cell repertoires in cytomegalovirus infection. Via MiXCR, TCRdb re-called the reads, giving one row per CDR3 protein. The sample has fewer than 130,000 distinct CDR3 sequences, around 40% seen once. No cognate antigen is known for these TCRs. The source material was CD8+ T cells from cultured PBMCs, sampled from culture after CMV antigen stimulation. Receptors originate from a human donor in good health (CMV status not recorded). Some clones in this sample may be carry-over from other donors' samples. Both conserved end residues are part of each CDR3. Fields, in order: clone size, J gene, D gene, V gene, CDR3 DNA, CDR3 protein. A D gene is named only where the DNA matches it firmly. Clone size is not always given. Where it is, it says once, few, many or a class for expanded clones.

>-|TRBJ2-1|TRBD2|TRBV28
TGTGCCAGCAGTTTAGGTCTAGCGGGGGGCCCCTATGAGCAGTTCTTC
CASSLGLAGGPYEQFF
>few|TRBJ1-2|-|TRBV2
TGTGCCAGCAGTGGGGCTCTCCTTGTCTCAGCTGGCTACACCTTC
CASSGALLVSAGYTF
>few|TRBJ1-1|-|TRBV2
TGTGCCAGCAGTGGGCTCGGTACTGAAGCTTTCTTT
CASSGLGTEAFF
>few|TRBJ2-1|TRBD2|TRBV5-1
TGCGCCAGCAGCTCCTACCCCAGCGGGGGGCAAAAGTACAATGAGCAGTTCTTC
CASSSYPSGGQKYNEQFF
>once|TRBJ2-7|TRBD1|TRBV27
TGTGCCAGCAGTAGTCCCGGGACAGGCAGGTGGGAGCAGTACTTC
CASSSPGTGRWEQYF
>-|TRBJ2-2|-|TRBV7-3
TGTGCCAGCAGCAAAGACCCCGAAGGCACCGGGGAGCTGTTTTTT
CASSKDPEGTGELFF
>once|TRBJ2-5|-|TRBV7-2
TGTGCCAGCAGCTCTGGGACCGGAGAGACCCAGTACTTC
CASSSGTGETQYF
>few|TRBJ2-7|TRBD1|TRBV7-6
TGTGCCAGCAGCTTAGCGCAGGGGGCCGAGCAGTACTTC
CASSLAQGAEQYF
>-|TRBJ2-1|TRBD1|TRBV28
TGTGCCAGCAGTTTGGACAGGGCCCTCGAACTCTACAATGAGCAGTTCTTC
CASSLDRALELYNEQFF
>-|TRBJ2-7|-|TRBV27
TGTGCCAGCAGCCCGTGGGGGGAAAACGAGCAGTACTTC
CASSPWGENEQYF
>-|TRBJ1-1|-|TRBV24-1
TGTGCCACCAGTGATTCCCAGACAGACACGAACACTGAAGCTTTCTTT
CATSDSQTDTNTEAFF
>medium-sized|TRBJ2-1|-|TRBV5-6
TGTGCCAGCAGCTTTAAGGGATCCTACAATGAGCAGTTCTTC
CASSFKGSYNEQFF
>-|TRBJ2-1|TRBD2|TRBV19
TGTGCCAGCCTCATTACGGGGGCGGGGGGGCACAATGAGCAGTTCTTC
CASLITGAGGHNEQFF
>few|TRBJ2-3|-|TRBV5-6
TGTGCCAGCAGCTATGGAGAGAGCCGCACAGATACGCAGTATTTT
CASSYGESRTDTQYF
>-|TRBJ1-2|-|TRBV4-1
TGCGCCAGCAGCCACCCCGACGGGAACTATGGCTACACCTTC
CASSHPDGNYGYTF
>-|TRBJ2-1|TRBD1|TRBV28
TGTGCCAGCAGCCCTAGAAGGGGGCCCTCCTACAATGAGCAGTTCTTC
CASSPRRGPSYNEQFF
>-|TRBJ1-1|-|TRBV5-1
TGCGCCAGCAGCTTAGGCCCTGGGGCCACTGAAGCTTTCTTT
CASSLGPGATEAFF
>-|TRBJ1-2|-|TRBV5-8
TGTGCCAGCAGCGGACAGAAAACTAACTATGGCTACACCTTC
CASSGQKTNYGYTF
>-|TRBJ1-1|-|TRBV28
TGTGCCAGCAGTTTTGATATGAGGACTACTGAAGCTTTCTTT
CASSFDMRTTEAFF
>-|TRBJ1-1|-|TRBV29-1
TGCAGCGTTATAGCAGGGATGGGGACTGAAGCTTTCTTT
CSVIAGMGTEAFF
>-|TRBJ2-2|-|TRBV6-6
TGTGCCAGCAGCCCCAATGGTGGCAGGAACACCGGGGAGCTGTTTTTT
CASSPNGGRNTGELFF
>once|TRBJ1-1|-|TRBV27
TGTGCCAGCAGTTCCGGTTCAGGGTTTCCTGCCACTGAAGCTTTCTTT
CASSSGSGFPATEAFF
>-|TRBJ1-1|-|TRBV5-1
TGCGCCAGCAGCTTGACACAGTCCCGAAAAAACACTGAAGCTTTCTTT
CASSLTQSRKNTEAFF
>many|TRBJ2-1|TRBD2|TRBV12-3/TRBV12-4
TGTGCCAGCAGTTTAACTAGCGGGGGCTACAATGAGCAGTTCTTC
CASSLTSGGYNEQFF
>once|TRBJ1-3|-|TRBV4-1
TGCGCCAGCAGCCACGTCCGGGGGGCTGGAAACACCATATATTTT
CASSHVRGAGNTIYF
>few|TRBJ2-1|-|TRBV28
TGTGCCAGCAGTTTTCTAGCGTCGGGCAATGAGCAGTTCTTC
CASSFLASGNEQFF
>few|TRBJ1-1|-|TRBV12-5
TGTGCTAGTGGAGGACGAATCAGGGGATACACTGAAGCTTTCTTT
CASGGRIRGYTEAFF
>-|TRBJ2-5|TRBD2|TRBV28
TGTGCCAGCAGGATCCGGGGACTAGCGGGGGGCTTACAAGAGACCCAGTACTTC
CASRIRGLAGGLQETQYF
>-|TRBJ2-5|-|TRBV20-1
TGCAGTGCTAGAGAGGGTCAAGAGACCCAGTACTTC
CSAREGQETQYF
>few|TRBJ2-2|-|TRBV12-3/TRBV12-4
TGTGCCAGCAGTTTAGGGCCGGTTAGAGTCACCGGGGAGCTGTTTTTT
CASSLGPVRVTGELFF
>-|TRBJ2-1|-|TRBV2
TGTGCCAGCAGTGTAATGGATGAGCAGTTCTTC
CASSVMDEQFF
>-|TRBJ1-2|-|TRBV19
TGTGCCAGTACCCGCGGAGGGACGTACTATGGCTACACCTTC
CASTRGGTYYGYTF
>-|TRBJ2-1|-|TRBV20-1
TGCAGTGCTAGAGATGGAGACCGGGCCCACAATGAGCAGTTCTTC
CSARDGDRAHNEQFF
>few|TRBJ1-1|TRBD1|TRBV12-3/TRBV12-4
TGTGCCAGCAGTTTCCCCCCGGGACAGACGGAGACTGAAGCTTTCTTT
CASSFPPGQTETEAFF
>-|TRBJ2-7|TRBD2|TRBV6-1
TGTGCCAGCAGTGACCTAGCGGGGTTGGTGGACGAGCAGTACTTC
CASSDLAGLVDEQYF
>-|TRBJ2-1|-|TRBV12-3/TRBV12-4
TGTGCCAGCAGTGGCAGGATGGACAATGAGCAGTTCTTC
CASSGRMDNEQFF
>few|TRBJ2-1|-|TRBV7-8
TGTGCCAGCAGCGGGGGACCATACAATGAGCAGTTCTTC
CASSGGPYNEQFF
>-|TRBJ1-2|TRBD1|TRBV10-2
TGCGCCAGCAGTGACCGGGACAGGGGAGGGGATGGCTACACCTTC
CASSDRDRGGDGYTF
>-|TRBJ1-2|TRBD1|TRBV7-2
TGTGCCAGCAGCTTCTTGACAGGGCCCTTTGATTATGGCTACACCTTC
CASSFLTGPFDYGYTF
>many|TRBJ2-1|-|TRBV5-5
TGTGCCAGCAGCTTGGCTACAGGGTTACATGAGCAGTTCTTC
CASSLATGLHEQFF
>many|TRBJ1-2|-|TRBV7-6
TGTGCCAGCAGCCCGGACAGCTTCTATGGCTACACCTTC
CASSPDSFYGYTF
>-|TRBJ2-7|TRBD1|TRBV6-6
TGTGCCAGCGCGATGACAGGGTTTGGCGAGCAGTACTTC
CASAMTGFGEQYF
>few|TRBJ1-1|-|TRBV24-1
TGTGCCACCAGTGAGAGTAGAGGAACTGAAGCTTTCTTT
CATSESRGTEAFF
>-|TRBJ1-1|-|TRBV7-4
TGTGCCAGCTCTGATGGGATAACCCCACAGACTGAAGCTTTCTTT
CASSDGITPQTEAFF
>-|TRBJ1-1|-|TRBV20-1
TGCAGTGCTAGAGATCTCCACTGTGGAGGTACTGAAGCTTTCTTT
CSARDLHCGGTEAFF
>-|TRBJ2-7|-|TRBV20-1
TGCAGTGCTAGAGATCTCCCCGAGCAGTACTTC
CSARDLPEQYF
>-|TRBJ2-1|TRBD1|TRBV6-2/TRBV6-3
TGTGCCAGCAGTTACCCTCCGGACAGGGGGCCCCACAATGAGCAGTTCTTC
CASSYPPDRGPHNEQFF
>few|TRBJ1-4|-|TRBV4-1
TGCGCCAGCAGCCAGGGGCCTCTGGCAACTAATGAAAAACTGTTTTTT
CASSQGPLATNEKLFF
>-|TRBJ1-1|-|TRBV7-9
TGTGCCACCACCTGGACGGTGAACACTGAAGCTTTCTTT
CATTWTVNTEAFF
>few|TRBJ1-1|TRBD1|TRBV7-8
TGTGCCAGCAGCCCAATTCCAGGGGGTCCCCCGAACACTGAAGCTTTCTTT
CASSPIPGGPPNTEAFF
>many|TRBJ1-5|-|TRBV24-1
TGTGCCCCAGGCTATAGCAATCAGCCCCAGCATTTT
CAPGYSNQPQHF
>few|TRBJ2-2|-|TRBV11-3
TGTGCCAGCAGCCCCCGTTCGATTACGGGCACCGGGGAGCTGTTTTTT
CASSPRSITGTGELFF